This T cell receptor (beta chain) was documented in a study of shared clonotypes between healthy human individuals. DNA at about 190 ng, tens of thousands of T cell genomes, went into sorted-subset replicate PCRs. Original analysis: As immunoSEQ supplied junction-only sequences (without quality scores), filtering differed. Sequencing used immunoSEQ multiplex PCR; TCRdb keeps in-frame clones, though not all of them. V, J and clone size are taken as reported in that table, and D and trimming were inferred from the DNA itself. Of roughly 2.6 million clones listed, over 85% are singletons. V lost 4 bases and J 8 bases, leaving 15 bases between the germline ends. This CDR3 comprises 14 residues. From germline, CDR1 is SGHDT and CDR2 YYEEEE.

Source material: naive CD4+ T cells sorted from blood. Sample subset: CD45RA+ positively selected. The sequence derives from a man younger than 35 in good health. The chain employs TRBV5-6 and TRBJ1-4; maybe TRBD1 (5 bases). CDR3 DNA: TGTGCCAGCAGCCGGAGGGGCCTCGGGGAAAAACTGTTTTTT. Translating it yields CASSRRGLGEKLFF.